This section outlines one T cell receptor (beta chain) sequence together with its context. Its antigen is as yet unknown. The source of the sample is a study of OX40 agonist ivuxolimab in advanced cancers. On the study more broadly: People in dose escalation had one of these cancers: hepatocellular carcinoma, melanoma, renal cell or head and neck cancer. At roughly 80% male, the cohort had a mean age of 60 years, ranging from roughly 20 to 80.

The CDR3 is 11 residues long. Germline CDR1 reads MNHNS; CDR2 reads SASEGT. V lost 3 bases and J lost 7, with 6 bases in between. Study observations and caveats: Among some nonresponders, normalized T-cell clonal expansion was also low. CD4+ and CD8+ T cells in blood underwent clonal expansion by week 6 at 0.1 to 3.0 mg/kg.

The table came from immunoSEQ multiplex PCR; TCRdb's copy has only in-frame clones and leaves some out. This sample has 45,000 or so clones, with 85% to 90% found just once. The material sequenced was CD4+ or CD8+ T cells sorted from blood, taken in a trial of the OX40 agonist ivuxolimab. This sequence was found in an adult with an advanced solid tumor such as melanoma, head and neck, liver or kidney cancer. The chain recombines TRBV6-1 with TRBJ2-5; D not resolved. The CDR3 DNA sequence: TGTGCCAGCAGTGAGGGGTTGACCCAGTACTTC. It codes for CASSEGLTQYF.